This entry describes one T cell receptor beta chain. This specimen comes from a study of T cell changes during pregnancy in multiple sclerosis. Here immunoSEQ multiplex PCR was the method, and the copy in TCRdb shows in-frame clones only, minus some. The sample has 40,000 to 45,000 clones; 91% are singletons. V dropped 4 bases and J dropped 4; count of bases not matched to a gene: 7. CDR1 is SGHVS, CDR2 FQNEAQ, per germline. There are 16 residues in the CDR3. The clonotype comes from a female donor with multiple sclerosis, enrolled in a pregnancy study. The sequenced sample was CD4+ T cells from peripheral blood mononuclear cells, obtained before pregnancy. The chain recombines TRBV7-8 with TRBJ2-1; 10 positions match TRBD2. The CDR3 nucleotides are TGTGCCAGCAGCTCCATCCTAGCGGGGGCGTACAATGAGCAGTTCTTC. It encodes CASSSILAGAYNEQFF.